This is a list of T cell receptor beta chains from one sample in a study of cytomegalovirus exposure and HLA in healthy donors. Profiled with immunoSEQ multiplex PCR; TCRdb holds only in-frame clones, not every one. The sample contains roughly 130,000 clones, around 70% of which appear only once. The specimen was PBMCs. The source is a human donor in good health. The conserved cysteine and the conserved F or W are not part of the CDR3 here.

V gene	J gene	CDR3 protein
TRBV14	TRBJ1-2	ASSRARDYGYT
TRBV4-2	TRBJ2-5	ASSQVWVPGGPETQY
TRBV20-1	NA	SASDHEQY
TRBV19	TRBJ2-5	ASSIGGGVGTETQY
TRBV14	TRBJ2-7	ASSQAGLVSEQY
TRBV29-1	TRBJ1-5	SVGGASDSNQPQH
TRBV7-8	TRBJ2-2	ASSLRRGGLTGELF
TRBV27	TRBJ1-4	ASKNGWAFNEKLF
TRBV4-1	TRBJ2-3	ASSQDPASGRANPAPDTQY
TRBV5-1	TRBJ2-7	ASRKHRGPYEQY
TRBV27	TRBJ2-1	ATREQYNEQF
TRBV10-3	TRBJ1-5	AISESGQGNQPQH
TRBV7-2	TRBJ1-1	ASSFGRVAEAF
TRBV6-6	TRBJ2-7	ASRTGTGATYEQY
TRBV7-3	TRBJ1-3	ASSLGLGNTIY
TRBV4-2	TRBJ2-1	ASSQAQGLAEGGEQF
TRBV27	TRBJ2-1	ASSRTGYNEQF
TRBV5-6	TRBJ1-1	ASSERQGFDTEAF
TRBV9	TRBJ1-2	ASSGGGQGDYGYT
TRBV7-6	TRBJ2-1	ASSLGNLGTSGYNEQF
TRBV7-3	TRBJ2-3	ASSSRGGTDTQY
TRBV19	TRBJ1-1	ASSIIWQGTEAF
TRBV10-3	TRBJ2-7	AISRGTQGTYEQY
TRBV7-9	TRBJ2-2	ASSQTGGNTGELF
TRBV6-6	TRBJ2-1	ASRRYSGGAGEQF
TRBV5-4	TRBJ1-1	ASSPRDRGWTEAF
TRBV7-3	TRBJ1-3	ASSPRGTASGNTIY
TRBV7-2	TRBJ2-5	ASSLDGGNWETQY
TRBV27	TRBJ2-5	ASSSRGQAGWETQY
TRBV5-1	TRBJ2-5	ASSPGEGTQY
TRBV30	TRBJ1-2	AWSANGADYGYT
TRBV28	TRBJ1-5	ASIPTRAPNQPQH
TRBV15	TRBJ2-3	AASRDFGFTDTQY
TRBV21-1	TRBJ2-7	ASSKYRDSIYEQY
TRBV30	TRBJ1-2	AWSPTGVRYGYT
TRBV19	TRBJ2-7	ATGRGGGYEQY
TRBV9	TRBJ2-7	ASSSSDWSSYEQY
TRBV4-1	TRBJ2-3	ASPLTAEGSVDTQY
TRBV29-1	TRBJ2-7	SVAGGFYEQY
TRBV7-8	TRBJ1-2	ASSPGQLNYGYT
TRBV2	TRBJ2-7	ASSTWTETYEQY
TRBV7-2	TRBJ2-5	ASNKGAKETQY
TRBV11-2	TRBJ1-1	ASSWGTGGVWEAF
TRBV15	TRBJ1-2	ATSITDSLGGYT
TRBV5-1	TRBJ2-1	ASSLTTSGRAYEQF
TRBV5-1	TRBJ2-2	ASRFTITTTGVMF
TRBV7-9	TRBJ2-3	SSSSAGRAWGVVDTQY
TRBV5-4	TRBJ2-7	ASSLGRTSSYEQY
TRBV6-1	NA	ASISGSSSYEQY
TRBV4-3	TRBJ2-2	ASSQAPSGTNTGELF
TRBV25-1	TRBJ2-2	ASSEYRGTGELF
TRBV11-2	TRBJ2-1	ASSSLAGPTLEQF
TRBV7-3	TRBJ1-2	ASSPTGAEGQVYGYT
TRBV18	TRBJ2-5	ASSPPLAGARQETQY
TRBV15	TRBJ2-5	ATSRNSRGGSETQY
TRBV29-1	TRBJ2-5	CVPTDRAQSETQY
TRBV5-1	TRBJ2-7	ASSLLPGESYEQY